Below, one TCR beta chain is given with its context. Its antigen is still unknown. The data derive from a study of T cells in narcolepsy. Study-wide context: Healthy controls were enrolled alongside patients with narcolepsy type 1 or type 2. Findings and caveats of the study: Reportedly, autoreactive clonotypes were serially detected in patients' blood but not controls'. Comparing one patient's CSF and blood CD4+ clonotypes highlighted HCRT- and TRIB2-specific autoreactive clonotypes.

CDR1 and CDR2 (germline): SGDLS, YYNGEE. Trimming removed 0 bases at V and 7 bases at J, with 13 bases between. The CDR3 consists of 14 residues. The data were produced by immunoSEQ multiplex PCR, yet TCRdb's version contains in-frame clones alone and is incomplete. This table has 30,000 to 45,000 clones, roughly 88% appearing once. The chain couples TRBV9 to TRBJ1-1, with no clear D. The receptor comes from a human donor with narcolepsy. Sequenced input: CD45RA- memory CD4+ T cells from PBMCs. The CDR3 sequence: CASSVGGGPVEAFF. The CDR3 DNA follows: TGTGCCAGCAGCGTAGGGGGTGGACCTGTTGAAGCTTTCTTT.